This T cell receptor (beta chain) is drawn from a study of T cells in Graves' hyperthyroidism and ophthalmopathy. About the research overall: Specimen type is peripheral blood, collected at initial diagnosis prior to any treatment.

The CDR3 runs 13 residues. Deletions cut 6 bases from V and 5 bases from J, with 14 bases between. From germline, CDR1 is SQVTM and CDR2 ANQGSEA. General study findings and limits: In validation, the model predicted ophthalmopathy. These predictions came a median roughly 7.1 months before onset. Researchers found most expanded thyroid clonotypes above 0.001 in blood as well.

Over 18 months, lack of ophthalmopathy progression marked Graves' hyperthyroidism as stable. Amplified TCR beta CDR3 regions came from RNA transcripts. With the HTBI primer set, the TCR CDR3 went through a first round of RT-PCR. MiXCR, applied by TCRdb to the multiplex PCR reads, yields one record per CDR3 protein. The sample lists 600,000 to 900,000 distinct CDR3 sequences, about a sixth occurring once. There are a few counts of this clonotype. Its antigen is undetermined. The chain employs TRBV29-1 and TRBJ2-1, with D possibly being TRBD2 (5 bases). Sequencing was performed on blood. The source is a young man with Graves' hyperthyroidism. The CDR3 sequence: CSVPGLVNNEQFF. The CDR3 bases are TGCAGCGTCCCCGGACTGGTAAACAATGAGCAGTTCTTC.